This T cell receptor beta chain was sequenced for a study of patients and donors after allogeneic stem cell transplantation. This clonotype was found a few times. Looked up from germline, CDR1 is SGHTA and CDR2 is FQGTGA. The CDR3 has 16 residues. V was pared by 5 bases and J by 5 bases, with 9 bases of the junction left unmatched. TCRdb redid the calling of the RT-PCR reads with MiXCR, one entry per CDR3 protein. The table has a few hundred thousand distinct CDR3 sequences, over 12% seen once. This receptor was obtained from a human donor who was either an allogeneic HSCT recipient or a stem cell or donor lymphocyte infusion donor (not recorded which). It is not recorded whose cells these are; they may come from a transplant donor. Material for sequencing was blood, either unsorted or a sorted T cell fraction (not recorded which). The genes are TRBV7-3 and TRBJ2-3, with 11 bases aligning to TRBD2. The CDR3 loop is CASSALAGGQGDTQYF. The DNA for the CDR3 is TGTGCCAGCAGCGCCTTAGCGGGGGGGCAAGGAGATACGCAGTATTTT.